These 23 T cell receptor beta chains came from one sample sequenced in a study of blood T cell repertoires in COVID-19. The method was immunoSEQ multiplex PCR; TCRdb's version includes in-frame clones alone and lacks a portion of them. Of more than 300,000 clones detected, around 82% appear once; the ten largest clones hold roughly 1.1%. Material for sequencing was peripheral blood. The receptors stem from a woman between 50 and 59 years old with acute or convalescent COVID-19.

This clone was seen a few times. This chain connects TRBV7-2 to TRBJ1-5; D gene unclear. The CDR3 consists of 15 residues. The germline CDR1 and CDR2 sequences are SGHTA and FQGNSA. The V end lost 7 bases, the J end lost 2 bases, and 15 bases lay between the germline ends. The CDR3: CASTPSPGRNQPQHF. The CDR3 DNA follows: TGTGCCAGCACCCCTTCCCCAGGCCGCAATCAGCCCCAGCATTTT.

CDR3 in DNA: TGTGCCAGCAGCTCCGAGACAGCGACCTCTTCACCCCTCCACTTT. Amino acid sequence: CASSSETATSSPLHF. The V and J genes are TRBV11-2 and TRBJ1-6, with a tentative D call TRBD1 (5 bases). In germline, CDR1 is SGHAT, CDR2 FQNNGV. This CDR3 spans 15 amino acids. Trimming removed 4 bases from V and 9 bases from J, with 16 bases in between. The full variable domain, in which reference TRBV11-2 and TRBJ1-6 provide the parts outside the CDR3, is EAGVAQSPRYKIIEKRQSVAFWCNPISGHATLYWYQQILGQGPKLLIQFQNNGVVDDSQLPKDRFSAERLKGVDSTLKIQPAKLEDSAVYLCASSSETATSSPLHFGNGTRLTVT.

The chain links TRBV5-1 to TRBJ1-5; 7 bases align to TRBD1. The CDR3 totals 13 residues. The germline V gene has CDR1 SGHRS and CDR2 YFSETQ. V lost 3 bases, J lost 6 bases, and 3 bases stayed unmatched. In DNA form, the CDR3 reads TGCGCCAGCAGCTCGACAGGGCTTCAGCCCCAGCATTTT. Its protein is CASSSTGLQPQHF. Drawing the rest from reference TRBV5-1 and TRBJ1-5, the complete variable domain is KAGVTQTPRYLIKTRGQQVTLSCSPISGHRSVSWYQQTPGQGLQFLFEYFSETQRNKGNFPGRFSGRQFSNSRSEMNVSTLELGDSALYLCASSSTGLQPQHFGDGTRLSIL.

The chain uses TRBV21-1 and TRBJ1-1; the DNA was not compared with TRBD1, the D call given in the table. TRBV21-1 is marked as a pseudogene. This CDR3 is built from 17 residues. CDR3 sequence (DNA): TGTGCCAGCAGCAAAGGGGGCAGGGGGGTGACTAACACTGAAGCTTTCTTT. Its translation: CASSKGGRGVTNTEAFF.

This clone was seen only a few times. The CDR3 is CASREDSYNEQFF. CDR3 coding DNA: TGTGCCAGCAGGGAGGATTCCTACAATGAGCAGTTCTTC. This rearrangement joins TRBV6-5 to TRBJ2-1, with D tentatively TRBD2 (5 bases). V lost 6 bases and J 1 base, leaving 7 bases between the germline ends. The CDR3 spans 13 residues. Germline-derived CDR1 and CDR2 are MNHEY and SVGAGI.

This clone was recorded once. The chain uses TRBV6-5 and TRBJ2-1; 11 bases align to TRBD2. Germline values: CDR1 MNHEY, CDR2 SVGAGI. V lost 5 bases and J lost 5; bases outside the gene matches: 5. This CDR3 contains 15 residues. The CDR3: CASSPGLAENNEQFF. The CDR3 DNA follows: TGTGCCAGCAGTCCGGGACTAGCGGAGAACAATGAGCAGTTCTTC.

This clone was recorded only once. V gene TRBV21-1 combines with J gene TRBJ2-5; TRBD2 is taken as the D call from the table, unchecked against the DNA. TRBV21-1 is shown as a pseudogene. The CDR3 length is 18 residues. The CDR3 nucleotides read TGTGCCAGCAGCAAAATTAGCGGGGCGAAGGGGTACCAAGAGACCCAGTACTTC. This gives the protein CASSKISGAKGYQETQYF.

This rearrangement joins TRBV12-5 to TRBJ1-2, with unresolved D. CDR3 length: 13 residues. In germline, CDR1 is LGHNT, CDR2 FRNRAP. Trimming shortened V by 4 bases and J by 5 bases, and 11 bases separated the two germline ends. Here the CDR3 DNA reads TGTGCTAGTGGTTCCCCCACCGGGTATGGCTACACCTTC. Translating gives CASGSPTGYGYTF.

This chain connects TRBV30 to TRBJ2-2; D call uncertain. The CDR3 length is 14 residues. Germline V CDR1 and CDR2: GTSNPN, SVGIG (reference sequence). The germline V and J ends were trimmed by 1 base and 3 bases, with 9 bases remaining between them. The CDR3 region has the DNA TGTGCCTGGAGTGGAAGAGGATACACCGGGGAGCTGTTTTTT. It specifies CAWSGRGYTGELFF.

V is TRBV18 and J is TRBJ2-5; 11 bases map to TRBD2. The germline CDR1 and CDR2 sequences are KGHSH and LQKENI. J gave up 5 bases and V 5 bases, and 4 bases lay outside the gene matches. The CDR3 length is 14 residues. The CDR3 DNA sequence: TGTGCCAGCTCAGGACTAGCGGGTTTGGAGACCCAGTACTTC. Protein sequence: CASSGLAGLETQYF.

The V gene is TRBV6-2 or TRBV6-3, the J gene TRBJ2-7, with TRBD1 matching 8 bases. The CDR3 has 16 amino acids. Trimming removed 2 bases from V and 7 bases from J; junction bases left unmatched: 13. Germline V gene lookup returns CDR1 MNHEY and CDR2 SVGEGT. This CDR3 reads CASSYNSGQGRTEQYV. In DNA form, the CDR3 reads TGTGCCAGCAGTTACAATTCAGGACAGGGCCGTACGGAGCAGTACGTC.

The chain has TRBV24-1 and TRBJ2-5, with D possibly matching TRBD2 (6 bases). Germline loops: CDR1 KGHDR, CDR2 SFDVKD. V was pared by 1 base and J by 4 bases, with 18 bases between. The CDR3 extends over 17 amino acids. CDR3: CATSDLFGGGTIETQYF. The CDR3 DNA reads as TGTGCCACCAGTGATTTATTCGGTGGGGGGACGATAGAGACCCAGTACTTC.

The chain combines TRBV6-1 with TRBJ2-6; 8 nucleotides align to TRBD1. J was trimmed by 0 bases and V by 2 bases; bases with no gene match: 0. The CDR3 runs to 16 residues. In germline, CDR1 is MNHNS, CDR2 SASEGT. The DNA for the CDR3 is TGTGCCAGCAGTGAAACAGGGGGCTCTGGGGCCAACGTCCTGACTTTC. It yields the protein CASSETGGSGANVLTF.

CDR3 in amino acids: CASRALPGTSYGYTF. CDR3 coding DNA: TGCGCCAGCAGAGCCCTCCCTGGGACATCCTATGGCTACACCTTC. The rearrangement uses TRBV5-1 and TRBJ1-2; TRBD1 might be the D (6 bases). V was pared by 5 bases and J by 4 bases, with 18 bases between. CDR1 is SGHRS, CDR2 YFSETQ, per germline. This CDR3 contains 15 residues.

V usage is TRBV25-1 and J usage is TRBJ1-2, with D uncertain. The CDR3 spans 13 residues. Germline-derived CDR1 and CDR2 are MGHDK and SYGVNS. The V and J ends lost 3 bases and 4 bases respectively, with 9 bases between them. DNA of the CDR3: TGTGCCAGCAGTGAGTCAGGTCCCTATGGCTACACCTTC. Its translation is CASSESGPYGYTF.

The sample holds one count of this clone. This chain joins TRBV27 and TRBJ2-6; TRBD2 aligns across 14 bases. V was pared by 11 bases and J by 3 bases, with 12 bases of the junction left unmatched. CDR3 length: 18 amino acids. CDR1 MNHEY and CDR2 SMNVEV come from the germline V gene (reference sequence). CDR3 DNA sequence: TGTGCCTCTTCATGGATAGGGACTAGCGGGAGTGGGGCCAACGTCCTGACTTTC. Protein product: CASSWIGTSGSGANVLTF.

In this sample, this clone turned up once. CDR3 protein: CASMWDRENGYTF. CDR3 nucleotide sequence: TGTGCCAGCATGTGGGACAGGGAGAACGGCTACACCTTC. J is TRBJ1-2 and V is TRBV27; 9 nucleotides match TRBD1. With V trimmed by 7 bases and J by 8 bases, 8 bases remained unmatched. Germline lookup yields CDR1 MNHEY and CDR2 SMNVEV (reference sequence). The length of the CDR3 is 13 residues.

The chain couples TRBV6-4 to TRBJ2-1; 9 bases map to TRBD1. This CDR3 has 14 residues. Germline V gene data show CDR1 as MRHNA and CDR2 as SNTAGT. V was clipped by 4 bases and J by 5 bases; unmatched bases: 3. CDR3 sequence reads: CASSVQGAHNEQFF. The CDR3 nucleotides read TGTGCCAGCAGTGTACAGGGGGCCCACAATGAGCAGTTCTTC.

CDR3 coding DNA: TGTGCCAGCAGCATCCTCAGAGGGGGCGCCGGGGAGCTGTTTTTT. It yields the protein CASSILRGGAGELFF. This rearrangement joins TRBV7-2 to TRBJ2-2; 7 bases line up with TRBD1. Trimming cost V 5 bases and J 6 bases; bases outside gene matches: 9. This CDR3 is built from 15 residues. The germline CDR1 and CDR2 sequences are SGHTA and FQGNSA.

V and J are TRBV5-1 and TRBJ2-5, with D perhaps matching TRBD1 (6 bases). The ends were cut back, 3 bases at V and 1 base at J, with 13 bases in the middle. Germline V lookup: CDR1 SGHRS, CDR2 YFSETQ. This CDR3 is built from 15 residues. The CDR3 nucleotides read TGCGCCAGCAGCTGGAAACAGGGCGCCCAAGAGACCCAGTACTTC. This translates into CASSWKQGAQETQYF.

The V and J genes are TRBV15 and TRBJ1-3; D might be TRBD1 (5 bases). Trimming cost V 3 bases and J 0 bases, with 6 bases left between them. The germline V gene has CDR1 LNHNV and CDR2 YYDKDF (reference sequence). The CDR3 length is 14 residues. Here the CDR3 reads CATSRGGSGNTIYF. In DNA, the CDR3 is TGTGCCACCAGCAGGGGGGGCTCTGGAAACACCATATATTTT.

This clone was found many times. The rearrangement links TRBV27 to TRBJ2-7; 7 bases line up with TRBD1. V lost 2 bases and J lost 4; bases outside the gene matches: 5. Per the germline V gene, CDR1 is MNHEY and CDR2 is SMNVEV (reference sequence). This CDR3 spans 14 amino acids. The CDR3 DNA follows: TGTGCCAGCAGTTTAAGGCGACAGGGTTACGAGCAGTACTTC. Translated: CASSLRRQGYEQYF.

This clone was seen a few times. The rearrangement joins TRBV2 to TRBJ1-1; 7 bases are a match to TRBD1. The CDR3 extends over 14 amino acids. Germline V gives CDR1 SNHLY, CDR2 FYNNEI. The V and J ends lost 7 bases and 0 bases, in that order; junction bases with no gene match: 5. DNA for the CDR3: TGTGCCAGCACCAGGGGGACAGTGAACACTGAAGCTTTCTTT. It codes for CASTRGTVNTEAFF.